The next 3 T cell receptor beta chains were all read from a single sample in a study of beta chain features in type 1 diabetes. Expressed TCRB transcripts got sequenced, as all isolated RNA was reverse transcribed. Assay: immunoSEQ multiplex PCR; the TCRdb copy retains only in-frame clones and omits some. The sample has about 140,000 clones, 9% to 10% seen once. Sample: central memory CD4+ T cells from blood. Receptors were obtained from a woman between 40 and 55 years old in good health.

In its sample, this clone was seen a few times. The V and J genes are TRBV5-4 and TRBJ1-4, with D perhaps matching TRBD1 (5 bases). Germline V lookup: CDR1 SGHNT, CDR2 YYREEE (reference sequence). CDR3 length: 16 amino acids. V shed 3 bases and J shed 4 bases, with 16 bases lying between them. DNA of the CDR3: TGTGCCAGCAGCTGGGGCGGGACGGCCTTTAATGAAAAACTGTTTTTT. Translating it yields CASSWGGTAFNEKLFF.

This clone has just a few counts. The V gene is TRBV14, the J gene TRBJ1-1; unclear D gene. The CDR3 has 13 amino acids. Germline CDR1 is SGHDN and CDR2 is FVKESK. V was clipped by 3 bases and J by 0 bases, with 5 bases between them. CDR3 residues: CASSHLVNTEAFF. As DNA, the CDR3 is TGTGCCAGCAGCCACTTAGTGAACACTGAAGCTTTCTTT.

The gene calls are TRBV5-4 and TRBJ1-1, with 7 bases fitting TRBD1. This CDR3 is 15 amino acids long. With V trimmed by 1 base and J by 1 base, 4 bases remained unmatched. Germline-derived CDR1 and CDR2 are SGHNT and YYREEE (reference sequence). Here the CDR3 DNA reads TGTGCCAGCAGCTTGCCTAACAGGGGGAACACTGAAGCTTTCTTT. Protein: CASSLPNRGNTEAFF.